The 10 T cell receptor beta chains listed next were all sequenced from one sample in a study of STAT5B mutations in CD4+ large granular lymphocyte leukemia. Assay: immunoSEQ multiplex PCR; the TCRdb copy retains only in-frame clones and omits some. In the table there are more than 2,500 clones, about four fifths of which are singletons. The sequenced material came from PBMCs. All receptors come from a woman between 65 and 79 years old with CD4+ T-cell large granular lymphocyte leukemia.

The chain joins TRBV2 to TRBJ2-3; D possibly corresponds to TRBD1 (5 bases). V was trimmed by 6 bases and J by 1 base, leaving 8 bases between them. CDR1 and CDR2 (germline): SNHLY, FYNNEI. This CDR3 contains 13 residues. The DNA for the CDR3 is TGTGCCAGCAGGGACACTGGCACAGATACGCAGTATTTT. Translated: CASRDTGTDTQYF.

The J gene is TRBJ2-2, the V gene TRBV29-1; 7 nucleotides match TRBD2. The CDR3 sequence is 16 residues long. The germline gives CDR1 SQVTM, CDR2 ANQGSEA. J was trimmed by 1 base and V by 0 bases; bases with no gene match: 5. This chain's CDR3 is CSVEDGTTLNTGELFF. The DNA for the CDR3 is TGCAGCGTTGAAGATGGGACTACCTTGAACACCGGGGAGCTGTTTTTT.

The chain links TRBV7-9 to TRBJ2-2, with 9 bases aligning to TRBD1. Germline V gene data show CDR1 as SEHNR and CDR2 as FQNEAQ (reference sequence). J gave up 5 bases and V 7 bases, and 8 bases lay outside the gene matches. The CDR3 sequence is 15 residues long. The CDR3 region has the DNA TGTGCCAGCAAAGTGGGGACAGGGCGGACCGGGGAGCTGTTTTTT. Its protein product is CASKVGTGRTGELFF.

The CDR3 DNA is TGTGCCAGCAGCTTAGGCCTTGGGACGTCCTACAATGAGCAGTTCTTC. Its translation is CASSLGLGTSYNEQFF. This chain links TRBV13 with TRBJ2-1, with D tentatively TRBD1 or TRBD2 (5 bases each). The CDR3 loop spans 16 amino acids. Germline CDR1 reads PRHDT; CDR2 reads FYEKMQ (reference sequence). Trimming pared 0 bases from V and 1 base from J, leaving 10 bases between.

This chain joins TRBV2 and TRBJ2-5; 10 bases match TRBD2. Germline loops: CDR1 SNHLY, CDR2 FYNNEI. V shed 4 bases, J shed 5 bases, and the junction held 16 bases outside the gene matches. The CDR3 loop spans 18 amino acids. The CDR3 DNA reads TGTGCCAGCAGTGTGTTTTGGGCTAGCGGGAGTGGATTGGAGACCCAGTACTTC. It encodes CASSVFWASGSGLETQYF.

The chain employs TRBV5-1 and TRBJ1-1; D possibly corresponds to TRBD1 (5 bases). This CDR3 region has 12 residues. Germline CDR1 and CDR2: SGHRS and YFSETQ. V was trimmed by 6 bases and J by 6 bases, leaving 12 bases between them. CDR3 bases: TGCGCCAGCATTGGGGGGGGAGCTGAAGCTTTCTTT. Translated, it gives CASIGGGAEAFF.

The V and J genes are TRBV19 and TRBJ1-2; D gene unclear. This CDR3 has 14 amino acids. The germline V gene has CDR1 LNHDA and CDR2 SQIVND (reference sequence). Trimming cost V 1 base and J 6 bases, with 12 bases left between them. CDR3 nucleotides: TGTGCCAGTAGTATAGTAAGTTCAGTCGATGGCTACACCTTC. This encodes CASSIVSSVDGYTF.

The rearrangement links TRBV5-1 to TRBJ2-2, with D maybe TRBD2 (6 bases). Germline lookup yields CDR1 SGHRS and CDR2 YFSETQ. The CDR3 runs 14 residues. With 4 bases removed from V and 6 bases from J, the gap between germline ends came to 13 bases. The CDR3 loop is CASSLGTAAGELFF. The CDR3 DNA follows: TGCGCCAGCAGCCTTGGGACTGCGGCCGGGGAGCTGTTTTTT.

CDR3 loop: CASSLPRAGAAETQYF. CDR3 bases: TGTGCCAGCAGCCTCCCCCGAGCGGGAGCCGCAGAGACCCAGTACTTC. The gene calls are TRBV5-4 and TRBJ2-5, with TRBD2 identical over 8 bases. The length of the CDR3 is 16 residues. V shed 4 bases, J shed 4 bases, and the junction held 12 bases outside the gene matches. Germline assignment: CDR1 SGHNT and CDR2 YYREEE (reference sequence).

The chain combines TRBV28 with TRBJ1-1, with D possibly TRBD1 on 6 matching bases. Trimming left V 2 bases short and J 11 bases short, with 12 bases between. This CDR3 is built from 12 residues. Germline lookup yields CDR1 MDHEN and CDR2 SYDVKM. DNA of the CDR3: TGTGCCAGCAGTTTACGGCAGGGGCTCGCTTTCTTT. Translation: CASSLRQGLAFF.